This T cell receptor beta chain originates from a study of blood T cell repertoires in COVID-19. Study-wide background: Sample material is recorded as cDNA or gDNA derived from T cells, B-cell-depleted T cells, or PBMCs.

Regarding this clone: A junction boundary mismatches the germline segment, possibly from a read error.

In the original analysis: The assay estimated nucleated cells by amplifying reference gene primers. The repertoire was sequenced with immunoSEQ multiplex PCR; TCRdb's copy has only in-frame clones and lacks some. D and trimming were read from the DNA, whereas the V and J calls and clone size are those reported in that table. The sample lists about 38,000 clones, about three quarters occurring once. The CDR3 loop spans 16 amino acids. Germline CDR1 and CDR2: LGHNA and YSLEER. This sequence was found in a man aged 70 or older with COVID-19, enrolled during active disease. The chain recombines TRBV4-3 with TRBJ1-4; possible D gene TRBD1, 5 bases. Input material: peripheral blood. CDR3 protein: CASSQDRVVTNEKLFF. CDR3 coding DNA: TGCGCCAGCAGCCAAGACAGGGTTGTAACTAACGAAAAACTGTTTTTT.